Listed below are T cell receptor beta chains from one sample, sequenced in a study of Tregs in tolerant kidney transplant recipients. Clones were read by immunoSEQ multiplex PCR, and TCRdb kept only the in-frame ones, dropping some. The table includes tens of thousands of clones, over 85% detected once. Here the sequenced sample was CD4+ T cells from blood, taken before the transplant. All receptors come from a human donor who received a combined kidney and bone marrow transplant. CDR3s include the opening cysteine and the closing phenylalanine or tryptophan. Each record gives: clone size, J gene, V gene, D gene, CDR3 DNA, CDR3 protein. A D gene is named only where the DNA matches it firmly. Clone size is not always given. Where it is, it says once, few, many or a class for expanded clones.

abundance: NA
j_gene: TRBJ2-6
v_gene: TRBV5-4
d_gene: NA
CDR3nt: TGTGCCAGCAGCTTCGGGGGTAGGAGCTCTGGGGCCAACGTCCTGACTTTC
CDR3aa: CASSFGGRSSGANVLTF

abundance: NA
j_gene: TRBJ2-1
v_gene: TRBV19
d_gene: NA
CDR3nt: TGTGCCAGTAGTACCACGACGGGCAATGAGCAGTTCTTC
CDR3aa: CASSTTTGNEQFF

abundance: NA
j_gene: TRBJ2-7
v_gene: TRBV19
d_gene: TRBD1
CDR3nt: TGTGCCAGTAGAAGAGGGGGGACAGGGGCCTACGAGCAGTACTTC
CDR3aa: CASRRGGTGAYEQYF

abundance: NA
j_gene: TRBJ1-1
v_gene: TRBV7-3
d_gene: NA
CDR3nt: TGTGCCAGCAGCATCAGCCGGGACTCTGAAGCTTTCTTT
CDR3aa: CASSISRDSEAFF

abundance: NA
j_gene: TRBJ1-1
v_gene: TRBV9
d_gene: TRBD1
CDR3nt: TGTGCCAGCAGCGAAACGACAGGGATGAACACTGAAGCTTTCTTT
CDR3aa: CASSETTGMNTEAFF

abundance: NA
j_gene: TRBJ1-2
v_gene: TRBV7-6
d_gene: NA
CDR3nt: TGTGCCAGCAGCCTCGCCTCCGAGGGAGGCTACACCTTC
CDR3aa: CASSLASEGGYTF

abundance: NA
j_gene: TRBJ2-1
v_gene: TRBV5-1
d_gene: NA
CDR3nt: TGCGCCAGCAGCTTGGTGGCGGGCTCCTACAATGAGCAGTTCTTC
CDR3aa: CASSLVAGSYNEQFF

abundance: NA
j_gene: TRBJ2-3
v_gene: TRBV4-3
d_gene: TRBD1
CDR3nt: TGCGCCAGCAGCCGGGGACAGCCTCACGCAGATACGCAGTATTTT
CDR3aa: CASSRGQPHADTQYF

abundance: NA
j_gene: TRBJ2-1
v_gene: TRBV7-9
d_gene: TRBD1
CDR3nt: TGTGCCAGCAGCTTAGACGTGGGACAGGGGGTGGCTAATGAGCAGTTCTTC
CDR3aa: CASSLDVGQGVANEQFF

abundance: once
j_gene: TRBJ1-1
v_gene: TRBV30
d_gene: TRBD1
CDR3nt: TGTGCCCGCCGGGACAGACTATCCAACACTGAAGCTTTCTTT
CDR3aa: CARRDRLSNTEAFF

abundance: NA
j_gene: TRBJ2-3
v_gene: TRBV11-1
d_gene: TRBD2
CDR3nt: TGTGCCAGCAGCCCCCGGGTTAGCGGGGGAAAAGATACGCAGTATTTT
CDR3aa: CASSPRVSGGKDTQYF

abundance: NA
j_gene: TRBJ1-6
v_gene: TRBV30
d_gene: TRBD1
CDR3nt: TGTGCCTGGAGTGTACTGAACAGGGGTACCGGACCCCTCCACTTT
CDR3aa: CAWSVLNRGTGPLHF

abundance: NA
j_gene: TRBJ2-7
v_gene: TRBV18
d_gene: TRBD1
CDR3nt: TGTGCCAGCTCACCGGCAGGGGGCCCGGGGGAGCAGTACTTC
CDR3aa: CASSPAGGPGEQYF

abundance: once
j_gene: TRBJ1-1
v_gene: TRBV11-2
d_gene: TRBD1
CDR3nt: TGTGCCAGCAGCTTAGAAGGCAGGGGGTGGTATGAAGCTTTCTTT
CDR3aa: CASSLEGRGWYEAFF

abundance: NA
j_gene: TRBJ1-6
v_gene: TRBV4-2
d_gene: TRBD1
CDR3nt: TGTGCCAGCAGCCGCCCGGACAGGGGGCGCGGGTTTACTAATTCACCCCTCCACTTT
CDR3aa: CASSRPDRGRGFTNSPLHF

abundance: NA
j_gene: TRBJ2-2
v_gene: TRBV5-4
d_gene: NA
CDR3nt: TGTGCCAGCAGCTTGGATGGTAGGAACACCGGGGAGCTGTTTTTT
CDR3aa: CASSLDGRNTGELFF

abundance: NA
j_gene: TRBJ2-2
v_gene: TRBV4-1
d_gene: TRBD1
CDR3nt: TGCGCCAGCAGCCAAGGACGGCAACAGGGGCGAGGCGGGGAGCTGTTTTTT
CDR3aa: CASSQGRQQGRGGELFF

abundance: once
j_gene: TRBJ2-1
v_gene: TRBV18
d_gene: TRBD2
CDR3nt: TGTGCCAGCTCAGGACTAGCGGGGTCGAAGACCTCCTACAATGAGCAGTTCTTC
CDR3aa: CASSGLAGSKTSYNEQFF

abundance: NA
j_gene: TRBJ2-7
v_gene: TRBV4-3
d_gene: NA
CDR3nt: TGCGCCAGCAGCCGCAGGGCCTTCCTAGACGAGCAGTACTTC
CDR3aa: CASSRRAFLDEQYF

abundance: NA
j_gene: TRBJ2-1
v_gene: TRBV7-2
d_gene: TRBD1
CDR3nt: TGTGCCAGCAGCTTGACGGGACAGGGATACAATGAGCAGTTCTTC
CDR3aa: CASSLTGQGYNEQFF

abundance: NA
j_gene: TRBJ1-2
v_gene: TRBV9
d_gene: TRBD1
CDR3nt: TGTGCCAGCAGCACCCGACAGGGGCTGGGCTATGGCTACACCTTC
CDR3aa: CASSTRQGLGYGYTF

abundance: NA
j_gene: TRBJ1-2
v_gene: TRBV5-1
d_gene: TRBD1
CDR3nt: TGCGCCAGCAGCTCCTCCGGGACAGGGTTGAACACCTTC
CDR3aa: CASSSSGTGLNTF

abundance: NA
j_gene: TRBJ1-5
v_gene: TRBV7-8
d_gene: TRBD1
CDR3nt: TGTGCCAGCAGCTACACAGGGGGCGCGGATCAGCCCCAGCATTTT
CDR3aa: CASSYTGGADQPQHF

abundance: NA
j_gene: TRBJ1-5
v_gene: TRBV5-3
d_gene: TRBD1
CDR3nt: TGTGCCAGAAGCTTGGTGAAGGGGGCACCTCCTAGGCCCCAGCATTTT
CDR3aa: CARSLVKGAPPRPQHF

abundance: NA
j_gene: TRBJ2-1
v_gene: TRBV5-1
d_gene: TRBD2
CDR3nt: TGCGCCAGCAGCTTGGACCTAGCGGGAGTAAATGAGCAGTTCTTC
CDR3aa: CASSLDLAGVNEQFF

abundance: once
j_gene: TRBJ2-1
v_gene: TRBV6-6
d_gene: TRBD2
CDR3nt: TGTGCCAGCACCCCCCCCGGGGGGTACAATGAGCAGTTCTTC
CDR3aa: CASTPPGGYNEQFF

abundance: NA
j_gene: TRBJ1-2
v_gene: TRBV7-9
d_gene: TRBD1
CDR3nt: TGTGCCAGCAGCCTAGGAGGGACAGGCTATGGCTACACCTTC
CDR3aa: CASSLGGTGYGYTF

abundance: NA
j_gene: TRBJ1-6
v_gene: TRBV6-4
d_gene: NA
CDR3nt: TGTGCCAGCAGTGACCCCCCCGCAGGAAGATTTTCCCCCCTCCACTTT
CDR3aa: CASSDPPAGRFSPLHF

abundance: NA
j_gene: TRBJ1-3
v_gene: TRBV28
d_gene: TRBD1
CDR3nt: TGTGCCAGCAGTCGGACAGGGTTGGAATCCGGAAACACCATATATTTT
CDR3aa: CASSRTGLESGNTIYF

abundance: NA
j_gene: TRBJ1-5
v_gene: TRBV6-5
d_gene: TRBD1
CDR3nt: TGTGCCAGCAGGAGAGGGGGCTATAGCAATCAGCCCCAGCATTTT
CDR3aa: CASRRGGYSNQPQHF

abundance: once
j_gene: TRBJ2-5
v_gene: TRBV5-1
d_gene: NA
CDR3nt: TGCGCCAGCAGCTTGGCTAGCACCGAGACCCAGTACTTC
CDR3aa: CASSLASTETQYF

abundance: NA
j_gene: TRBJ1-4
v_gene: TRBV15
d_gene: TRBD1
CDR3nt: TGTGCCACCAGCAGAGAACGGGACAGGAGACTGTTTTTT
CDR3aa: CATSRERDRRLFF

abundance: NA
j_gene: TRBJ1-1
v_gene: TRBV4-3
d_gene: NA
CDR3nt: TGCGCCAGCAGCCAAGGAGGACAAAGAGAAGCTTTCTTT
CDR3aa: CASSQGGQREAFF

abundance: NA
j_gene: TRBJ2-5
v_gene: TRBV7-2
d_gene: NA
CDR3nt: TGTGCCAGCAGGTTATCTGGACAGCGGGACGGGACCCAGTACTTC
CDR3aa: CASRLSGQRDGTQYF

abundance: NA
j_gene: TRBJ2-3
v_gene: TRBV11-2
d_gene: NA
CDR3nt: TGTGCCAGCAGCGCGGACTACCACCGCACAGATACGCAGTATTTT
CDR3aa: CASSADYHRTDTQYF

abundance: NA
j_gene: TRBJ2-7
v_gene: TRBV2
d_gene: TRBD2
CDR3nt: TGTGCCAGCAGCGACGTCTGGCAGCGGGAGGGCCGGTACGAGCAGTACTTC
CDR3aa: CASSDVWQREGRYEQYF

abundance: NA
j_gene: TRBJ2-3
v_gene: TRBV7-2
d_gene: TRBD2
CDR3nt: TGTGCCAGCAGCTTAGGGGCGGGGGTCACAGATACGCAGTATTTT
CDR3aa: CASSLGAGVTDTQYF

abundance: NA
j_gene: TRBJ2-5
v_gene: TRBV5-1
d_gene: NA
CDR3nt: TGCGCCAGCCACAGCCTCAGGGGCGAGGGTAGCGGGGAGACCCAGTACTTC
CDR3aa: CASHSLRGEGSGETQYF

abundance: once
j_gene: TRBJ1-1
v_gene: TRBV29-1
d_gene: TRBD1
CDR3nt: TGCAGCGTCCCAGGGGGCGTGAAGGCTGAAGCTTTCTTT
CDR3aa: CSVPGGVKAEAFF

abundance: NA
j_gene: TRBJ2-3
v_gene: TRBV7-2
d_gene: NA
CDR3nt: TGTGCCAGCACCTCCTTAGGGAGGCGGGGATACGCAGATACGCAGTATTTT
CDR3aa: CASTSLGRRGYADTQYF

abundance: NA
j_gene: TRBJ2-7
v_gene: TRBV7-2
d_gene: TRBD2
CDR3nt: TGTGCCAGCAGCCGGACTAGCGGGAGCTCCTACGAGCAGTACTTC
CDR3aa: CASSRTSGSSYEQYF

abundance: NA
j_gene: TRBJ1-2
v_gene: TRBV6-6
d_gene: NA
CDR3nt: TGTGCCAGCAGGGACTCGACCACTAGTAACTATGGCTACACCTTC
CDR3aa: CASRDSTTSNYGYTF

abundance: NA
j_gene: TRBJ1-1
v_gene: TRBV28
d_gene: TRBD1
CDR3nt: TGTGCCACCCACCTCACAGGGGGCTCAACGAACACTGAAGCTTTCTTT
CDR3aa: CATHLTGGSTNTEAFF

abundance: NA
j_gene: TRBJ1-3
v_gene: TRBV6-5
d_gene: NA
CDR3nt: TGTGCCAGCAGTTATGGGCCCTCTGGAAACACCATATATTTT
CDR3aa: CASSYGPSGNTIYF

abundance: NA
j_gene: TRBJ2-3
v_gene: TRBV9
d_gene: NA
CDR3nt: TGTGCCAGCAGCCTCTTTAAACAGGGAACTAGCACAGATACGCAGTATTTT
CDR3aa: CASSLFKQGTSTDTQYF

abundance: NA
j_gene: TRBJ2-5
v_gene: TRBV30
d_gene: TRBD1
CDR3nt: TGTGCCTGGAGTGTACGGGACAGGGGAAAAGGAGAGACCCAGTACTTC
CDR3aa: CAWSVRDRGKGETQYF

abundance: NA
j_gene: TRBJ1-6
v_gene: TRBV27
d_gene: TRBD1
CDR3nt: TGTGCCACCAGGGACAGCCATAATTCACCCCTCCACTTT
CDR3aa: CATRDSHNSPLHF

abundance: NA
j_gene: TRBJ2-7
v_gene: TRBV4-2
d_gene: NA
CDR3nt: TGTGCCAGCAGCCAAAAACAGGCCTTGCTTTCCTACGAGCAGTACTTC
CDR3aa: CASSQKQALLSYEQYF

abundance: once
j_gene: TRBJ2-2
v_gene: TRBV7-3
d_gene: NA
CDR3nt: TGTGCCAGCAAGATTACAGCGAACACCGGGGAGCTGTTTTTT
CDR3aa: CASKITANTGELFF

abundance: few
j_gene: TRBJ1-1
v_gene: TRBV10-3
d_gene: NA
CDR3nt: TGTGCCATCAGTGATGGGAAGGGGGACACTGAAGCTTTCTTT
CDR3aa: CAISDGKGDTEAFF

abundance: once
j_gene: TRBJ1-1
v_gene: TRBV9
d_gene: TRBD1
CDR3nt: TGTGCCAGCAGCCCTCGGACAGGGGGCACTGAAGCTTTCTTT
CDR3aa: CASSPRTGGTEAFF

abundance: NA
j_gene: TRBJ2-3
v_gene: TRBV6-7
d_gene: TRBD2
CDR3nt: TGTGCCAGCAGTATAGGACTAGCGGGAGGAAATACGCAGTATTTT
CDR3aa: CASSIGLAGGNTQYF

abundance: once
j_gene: TRBJ1-1
v_gene: TRBV10-3
d_gene: NA
CDR3nt: TGTGCCATCAGTACGAAGGGGTGGGTGAACACTGAAGCTTTCTTT
CDR3aa: CAISTKGWVNTEAFF